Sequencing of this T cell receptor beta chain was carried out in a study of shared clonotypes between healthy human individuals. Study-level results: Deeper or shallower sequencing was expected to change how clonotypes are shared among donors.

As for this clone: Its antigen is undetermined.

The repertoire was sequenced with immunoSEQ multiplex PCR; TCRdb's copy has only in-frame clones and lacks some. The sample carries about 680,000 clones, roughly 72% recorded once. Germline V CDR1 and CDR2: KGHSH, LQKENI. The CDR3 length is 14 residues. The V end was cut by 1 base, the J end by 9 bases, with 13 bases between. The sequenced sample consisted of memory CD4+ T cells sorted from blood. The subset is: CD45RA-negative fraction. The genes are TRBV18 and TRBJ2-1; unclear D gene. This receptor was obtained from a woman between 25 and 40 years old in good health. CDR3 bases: TGTGCCAGCTCACCACGGGGTGTCGAAAGTGAGCAGTTCTTC. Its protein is CASSPRGVESEQFF.